This entry lists 17 T cell receptor beta chains sequenced from one sample in a study of T-cell memory formation after mild COVID-19. TCRdb re-called the 5' RACE reads with MiXCR, one entry per CDR3 protein. The data contain about 210,000 distinct CDR3 sequences, around 27% of them singletons. Sequencing was carried out using PBMCs or a T cell subset sorted from them (not recorded which). These receptors all stem from an adult woman who had mild COVID-19 (a few samples of this study predate the infection). Cell type and time point are not known.

This rearrangement joins TRBV28 to TRBJ2-1, with 9 bases fitting TRBD2. The CDR3 covers 15 residues. J was trimmed by 6 bases and V by 3 bases; bases with no gene match: 6. The V gene's germline CDR1 is MDHEN and CDR2 SYDVKM. CDR3 amino acids: CASSFLGSGSNEQFF. In nucleotides, the CDR3 is TGTGCCAGCAGTTTTTTGGGTAGCGGGAGCAATGAGCAGTTCTTC.

This clonotype showed up just a few times. The CDR3 here is CASSLGARIGEQYF. In nucleotides, the CDR3 is TGTGCCAGCAGCTTGGGGGCCAGGATAGGCGAGCAGTACTTC. The V gene is TRBV5-6, the J gene TRBJ2-7, with unresolved D. Germline assignment: CDR1 SGHDT and CDR2 YYEEEE. Between the trimmed V and J ends, which lost 0 bases and 6 bases, there was a span of 13 bases. This CDR3 region has 14 residues.

The chain links TRBV4-1 to TRBJ2-1, with 9 nucleotides matching TRBD2. The CDR3 is 18 amino acids. V lost 0 bases to trimming and J lost 8 bases; unmatched junction nucleotides: 14. Germline CDR1 reads MGHRA; CDR2 reads YSYEKL. Here the CDR3 DNA reads TGCGCCAGCAGCCAAGATATGGGGCGGGGGGGCTCTTACGATGAGCAGTTCTTC. Protein sequence: CASSQDMGRGGSYDEQFF.

The chain is built from TRBV9 and TRBJ2-1; D is unresolved. Trimming removed 0 bases at V and 5 bases at J, with 9 bases between. This CDR3 has 14 amino acids. Germline V gives CDR1 SGDLS, CDR2 YYNGEE. As DNA, the CDR3 is TGTGCCAGCAGCGTAGGCGGTAGGGACAATGAGCAGTTCTTC. Its protein is CASSVGGRDNEQFF.

This clonotype was observed a handful of times. This sequence joins TRBV7-2 and TRBJ2-1; the match to TRBD2 covers 10 bases. J gave up 4 bases and V 1 base, and 1 base lay outside the gene matches. Germline V lookup: CDR1 SGHTA, CDR2 FQGNSA. CDR3 size: 15 residues. CDR3 in DNA: TGTGCCAGCAGCTTAGTTAGCGGGGGGTACAATGAGCAGTTCTTC. This gives the protein CASSLVSGGYNEQFF. Full variable domain (outside the CDR3, taken from reference TRBV7-2 and TRBJ2-1): GAGVSQSPSNKVTEKGKDVELRCDPISGHTALYWYRQSLGQGLEFLIYFQGNSAPDKSGLPSDRFSAERTGGSVSTLTIQRTQQEDSAVYLCASSLVSGGYNEQFFGPGTRLTVL.

The chain uses TRBV27 and TRBJ1-2; D is perhaps TRBD1 (6 bases). Per the germline V gene, CDR1 is MNHEY and CDR2 is SMNVEV (reference sequence). Trimming took 9 bases from V and 5 from J, leaving 19 bases between them. This CDR3 contains 14 residues. The CDR3, as DNA: TGTGCCAGTGGCGGGGGGCGCATCCGATATGGCTACACCTTC. Translated: CASGGGRIRYGYTF.

The gene calls are TRBV19 and TRBJ2-2, with 12 bases identical to TRBD1. The CDR3 extends over 15 amino acids. V lost 8 bases, J lost 7 bases, and 8 bases stayed unmatched. Germline CDR1 reads LNHDA; CDR2 reads SQIVND (reference sequence). CDR3 in amino acids: CASQSGTGGDGELFF. CDR3 coding DNA: TGTGCCAGTCAATCCGGGACAGGGGGCGACGGGGAGCTGTTTTTT.

The sample holds a few counts of this clonotype. V and J are TRBV20-1 and TRBJ2-7; unclear D gene. Per the germline V gene, CDR1 is DFQATT and CDR2 is SNEGSKA (reference sequence). The V gene lost 0 bases and the J gene lost 3 bases, with 12 bases spanning the gap. The CDR3 runs 14 residues. The CDR3 DNA reads as TGCAGTGCTAGAGATACCAAAGAATACTACGAGCAGTACTTC. It codes for CSARDTKEYYEQYF.

This rearrangement joins TRBV7-2 to TRBJ2-1; 14 nucleotides line up with TRBD2. Losses at the gene ends were 6 bases for V and 2 bases for J; bases not matched to a gene: 6. Looked up from germline, CDR1 is SGHTA and CDR2 is FQGNSA. The CDR3 length is 17 residues. The CDR3 DNA is TGTGCCAGCAGTCCAGGGACTAGCGGGGGCCCCTACAATGAGCAGTTCTTC. It encodes CASSPGTSGGPYNEQFF.

This clonotype was seen more than once but under ten times. This rearrangement joins TRBV29-1 to TRBJ2-1; 7 positions agree with TRBD2. The trim removed 4 bases at V and 0 bases at J, leaving 6 bases unmatched. Germline V gene lookup returns CDR1 SQVTM and CDR2 ANQGSEA. CDR3 size: 15 residues. The CDR3 sequence is CSVVGGVSSYNEQFF. Here the CDR3 DNA reads TGCAGCGTTGTGGGGGGGGTTAGCTCCTACAATGAGCAGTTCTTC.

This clonotype was counted a few times. The V gene is TRBV12-3 or TRBV12-4, the J gene TRBJ1-2, with 9 bases fitting TRBD1. V shed 6 bases, J shed 8 bases, and the junction held 4 bases outside the gene matches. CDR3 length: 12 amino acids. In DNA, the CDR3 is TGTGCCAGCAGGAGACAGGGGGGGGGCTACACCTTC. Its protein is CASRRQGGGYTF.

This clonotype was recorded a few times. The J gene is TRBJ2-1, the V gene TRBV2; D possibly uses TRBD1 or TRBD2 (5 bases each). The CDR3 length is 12 residues. With 4 bases removed from V and 10 bases from J, the gap between germline ends came to 11 bases. Germline CDR1 SNHLY, CDR2 FYNNEI. Written as DNA, the CDR3 is TGTGCCAGCAGTGTGAAGGGGACGGAGCAGTTCTTC. This gives the protein CASSVKGTEQFF.

The chain couples TRBV5-1 to TRBJ1-1, with TRBD1 as a possible D gene (5 bases). Germline V gene lookup returns CDR1 SGHRS and CDR2 YFSETQ. The V gene lost 0 bases and the J gene lost 9 bases, with 12 bases spanning the gap. The CDR3 runs to 13 residues. This chain's CDR3 is CASSLEQVGQAFF. In nucleotides, the CDR3 is TGCGCCAGCAGCTTGGAACAGGTCGGGCAAGCTTTCTTT.

This clonotype was seen only a few times. The genes are TRBV3-1 and TRBJ1-5; D ambiguous. The CDR3 spans 14 residues. V lost 1 base and J 1 base, leaving 5 bases between the germline ends. The germline V gene has CDR1 LGHDT and CDR2 YNNKEL (reference sequence). CDR3 nucleotide sequence: TGTGCCAGCAGCCAAGTTGACAGCAATCAGCCCCAGCATTTT. This encodes CASSQVDSNQPQHF.

The chain employs TRBV11-1 and TRBJ1-1; D is unclear. The germline gives CDR1 SGHAT, CDR2 FQDESV (reference sequence). The CDR3 spans 13 residues. Trimming pared 0 bases from V and 4 bases from J, leaving 6 bases between. CDR3 in amino acids: CASSLARTTEAFF. The CDR3 nucleotides read TGTGCCAGCAGCTTAGCCCGAACCACTGAAGCTTTCTTT.

The CDR3 protein is CASSHGQSQGDEQFF. CDR3 nucleotide sequence: TGTGCCAGCAGCCATGGACAGTCCCAGGGTGATGAGCAGTTCTTC. This rearrangement joins TRBV7-9 to TRBJ2-1; tentative D call: TRBD1 (6 bases). From germline, CDR1 is SEHNR and CDR2 FQNEAQ (reference sequence). The V gene lost 5 bases and the J gene lost 8 bases, with 19 bases spanning the gap. This CDR3 has 15 residues.

The chain recombines TRBV6-5 with TRBJ2-1; no firm D call. The CDR3 runs to 11 residues. CDR1 MNHEY and CDR2 SVGAGI come from the germline V gene. V was pared by 2 bases and J by 8 bases, with 4 bases between. The DNA for the CDR3 is TGTGCCAGCAGTTACAGTTATGAGCAGTTCTTC. Translation gives CASSYSYEQFF.